Shown below are 12 T cell receptor beta chains from a single sample sequenced in a study of blood T cell repertoires in COVID-19. Libraries were prepared by immunoSEQ multiplex PCR; TCRdb keeps only in-frame clonotypes and omits some of them. Of 400,000 or so clones listed, 80% to 90% are singletons. Sequencing was carried out using PBMCs or T cells enriched from blood (not recorded which). These receptors all stem from a man aged 25 to 40 who had recovered from COVID-19.

This chain uses TRBV4-1 with TRBJ1-1; D is possibly TRBD1 (5 bases). The V end lost 0 bases, the J end lost 6 bases, and 8 bases lay between the germline ends. This CDR3 spans 13 amino acids. Looked up from germline, CDR1 is MGHRA and CDR2 is YSYEKL. The CDR3 is CASSQERTSEAFF. As DNA, the CDR3 is TGCGCCAGCAGCCAAGAGCGGACATCTGAAGCTTTCTTT.

The rearrangement uses TRBV5-6 and TRBJ1-2; D is ambiguous. V dropped 5 bases and J dropped 8 bases, with 16 bases sitting between them. CDR3 length: 13 amino acids. Per germline, CDR1 SGHDT and CDR2 YYEEEE. This CDR3 is CASRGGRVGGYTF. The DNA for the CDR3 is TGTGCCAGCAGGGGAGGGAGGGTAGGCGGCTACACCTTC.

The rearrangement uses TRBV10-3 and TRBJ2-7; TRBD1 matches at 8 bases. This CDR3 is built from 13 residues. Trimming at V came to 8 bases and at J to 2 bases, leaving 5 bases not matched to a gene. CDR1 is ENHRY, CDR2 SYGVKD, per germline. The CDR3 DNA is TGTGCCATCGGGACAGGCTTAACCTACGAGCAGTACTTC. Translation gives CAIGTGLTYEQYF.

V is TRBV6-5 and J is TRBJ2-1; 11 positions match TRBD2. This CDR3 is built from 16 residues. Per the germline V gene, CDR1 is MNHEY and CDR2 is SVGAGI. With V trimmed by 4 bases and J by 6 bases, 8 bases remained unmatched. CDR3 in DNA: TGTGCCAGCAGTTCTTTAGCGGGAGGGAGGGTCAATGAGCAGTTCTTC. Protein product: CASSSLAGGRVNEQFF.

The V gene is TRBV27, the J gene TRBJ1-4; 7 nucleotides agree with TRBD1. CDR1 is MNHEY, CDR2 SMNVEV, per germline (reference sequence). The CDR3 consists of 17 residues. The J segment lost 4 bases and the V segment lost 7 bases, leaving 15 bases of the junction unmatched. The CDR3 DNA is TGTGCCAGCAAGGGGGCAGGTTTAAAGAAGGATAATGAAAAACTGTTTTTT. This gives the protein CASKGAGLKKDNEKLFF.

The chain has TRBV6-1 and TRBJ2-4, with a weak D call TRBD2 (5 bases). This CDR3 is built from 14 residues. V was trimmed by 0 bases and J by 8 bases, leaving 11 bases between them. Germline-derived CDR1 and CDR2 are MNHNS and SASEGT. The CDR3 sequence is CASSEAGKDDIQYF. CDR3 nucleotides: TGTGCCAGCAGTGAAGCCGGGAAAGACGACATTCAGTACTTC.

This chain connects TRBV6-5 to TRBJ2-5, with 7 bases matching TRBD2. CDR1 MNHEY and CDR2 SVGAGI come from the germline V gene. CDR3 length: 16 amino acids. J was trimmed by 7 bases and V by 0 bases; bases with no gene match: 11. The CDR3, as DNA: TGTGCCAGCAGTTACTCCGCTAGCGGCTCCCCTGGGACCCAGTACTTC. Translated: CASSYSASGSPGTQYF.

The chain is built from TRBV28 and TRBJ2-5, with 9 bases matching TRBD1. Losses at the gene ends were 2 bases for V and 5 bases for J; bases not matched to a gene: 9. Germline V gene lookup returns CDR1 MDHEN and CDR2 SYDVKM. The CDR3 sequence is 16 residues long. The CDR3 DNA sequence: TGTGCCAGCAGTTTAACAGGGGGCGCGTTCGGCGAGACCCAGTACTTC. Amino acids: CASSLTGGAFGETQYF.

The chain links TRBV28 to TRBJ1-5; the D gene is possibly TRBD1 (6 bases). Trimming took off 6 bases at V and 7 bases at J, with 13 bases between the two ends. Germline CDR1 MDHEN, CDR2 SYDVKM. The CDR3 contains 13 residues. CDR3: CASRSRGWQPQHF. The CDR3 DNA is TGTGCCAGCAGGTCCAGGGGATGGCAGCCCCAGCATTTT.

The chain uses TRBV7-9 and TRBJ2-5; 8 nucleotides line up with TRBD2. The CDR3 is made up of 15 amino acids. J gave up 5 bases and V 5 bases, and 10 bases lay outside the gene matches. CDR1 is SEHNR and CDR2 is FQNEAQ in the germline V gene (reference sequence). The CDR3 reads CASSPKRESQETQYF. The CDR3 DNA sequence: TGTGCCAGCAGCCCGAAGCGGGAGTCTCAGGAGACCCAGTACTTC.

The chain carries TRBV11-1 and TRBJ2-5; 7 bases agree with TRBD2. V lost 4 bases, J lost 5 bases, and 7 bases stayed unmatched. Germline V lookup: CDR1 SGHAT, CDR2 FQDESV (reference sequence). The CDR3 extends over 14 amino acids. The CDR3 spells CASSYRFGGETQYF. CDR3 sequence (DNA): TGTGCCAGCAGCTACAGGTTCGGGGGGGAGACCCAGTACTTC.

This chain joins TRBV2 and TRBJ1-2; 10 nucleotides match TRBD1. The germline V gene encodes CDR1 SNHLY and CDR2 FYNNEI. CDR3 length equals 14 residues. The V gene end was trimmed by 2 bases and the J gene end by 6 bases; junction bases not matched to a gene: 3. The CDR3 reads CASSEPGTGDGYTF. In nucleotides, the CDR3 is TGTGCCAGCAGTGAACCCGGGACAGGGGATGGCTACACCTTC.